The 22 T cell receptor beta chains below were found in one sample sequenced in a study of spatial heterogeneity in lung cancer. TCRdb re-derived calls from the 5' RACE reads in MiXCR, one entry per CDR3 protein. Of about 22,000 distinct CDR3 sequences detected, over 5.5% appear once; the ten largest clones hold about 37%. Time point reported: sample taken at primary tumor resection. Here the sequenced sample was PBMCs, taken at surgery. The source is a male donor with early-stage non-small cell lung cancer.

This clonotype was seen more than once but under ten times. The chain's CDR3 is CASRWTGMETQYF. CDR3 sequence (DNA): TGTGCCAGCAGGTGGACAGGGATGGAGACCCAGTACTTC. This chain connects TRBV6-6 to TRBJ2-5; the match to TRBD1 covers 8 bases. CDR1 MNHNY and CDR2 SVGAGI come from the germline V gene (reference sequence). The CDR3 has 13 residues. The V and J ends lost 6 bases and 5 bases, in that order; junction bases with no gene match: 5.

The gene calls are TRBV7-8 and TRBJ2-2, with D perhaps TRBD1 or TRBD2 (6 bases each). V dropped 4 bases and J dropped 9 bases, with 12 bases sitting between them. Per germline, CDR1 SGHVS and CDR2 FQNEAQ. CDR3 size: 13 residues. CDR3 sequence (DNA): TGTGCCAGCAGCTCGGAGGGGACACGGGAGCTGTTTTTT. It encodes CASSSEGTRELFF.

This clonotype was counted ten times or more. In nucleotides, the CDR3 is TGTGCCAGCAGTCCCGGGACAGGGGTGACTAATGAAAAACTGTTTTTT. Translating gives CASSPGTGVTNEKLFF. V and J are TRBV28 and TRBJ1-4; TRBD1 matches at 10 bases. Germline V lookup: CDR1 MDHEN, CDR2 SYDVKM. The J segment lost 2 bases and the V segment lost 5 bases, leaving 5 bases of the junction unmatched. The CDR3 covers 16 residues.

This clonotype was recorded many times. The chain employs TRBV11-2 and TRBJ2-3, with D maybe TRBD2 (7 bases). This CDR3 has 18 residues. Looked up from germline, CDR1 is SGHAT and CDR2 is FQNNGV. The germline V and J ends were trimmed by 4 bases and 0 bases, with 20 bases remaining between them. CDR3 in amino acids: CASSSQPGAGRSTDTQYF. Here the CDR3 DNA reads TGTGCCAGCAGCTCCCAACCGGGGGCCGGGAGGAGCACAGATACGCAGTATTTT.

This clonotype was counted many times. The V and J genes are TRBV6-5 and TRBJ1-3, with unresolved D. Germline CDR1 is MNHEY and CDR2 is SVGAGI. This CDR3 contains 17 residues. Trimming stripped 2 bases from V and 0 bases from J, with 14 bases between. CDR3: CASSYLGRTSSGNTIYF. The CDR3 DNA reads TGTGCCAGCAGTTACCTAGGCAGGACGAGCTCTGGAAACACCATATATTTT.

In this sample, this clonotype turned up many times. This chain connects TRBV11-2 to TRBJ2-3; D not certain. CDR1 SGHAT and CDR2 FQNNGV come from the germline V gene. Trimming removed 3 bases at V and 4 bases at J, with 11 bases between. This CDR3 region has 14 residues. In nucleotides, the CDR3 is TGTGCCAGCAGCTTTAAAGGGATCGCAGATACGCAGTATTTT. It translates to CASSFKGIADTQYF.

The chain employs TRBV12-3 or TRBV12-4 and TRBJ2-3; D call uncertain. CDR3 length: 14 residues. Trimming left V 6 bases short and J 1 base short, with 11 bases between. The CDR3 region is CASSPGLRTDTQYF. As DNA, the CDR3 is TGTGCCAGCAGCCCCGGGCTCCGCACAGATACGCAGTATTTT.

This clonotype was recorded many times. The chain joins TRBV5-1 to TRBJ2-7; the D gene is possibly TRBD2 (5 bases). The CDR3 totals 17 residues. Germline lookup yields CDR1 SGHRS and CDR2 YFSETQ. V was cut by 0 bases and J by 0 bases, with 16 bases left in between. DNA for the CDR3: TGCGCCAGCAGCTTGGTCGTGCGGCTAGCCAGCTCCTACGAGCAGTACTTC. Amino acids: CASSLVVRLASSYEQYF.

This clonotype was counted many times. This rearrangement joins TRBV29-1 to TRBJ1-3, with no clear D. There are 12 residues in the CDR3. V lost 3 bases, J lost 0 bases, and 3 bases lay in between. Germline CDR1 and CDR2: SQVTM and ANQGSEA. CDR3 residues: CSVESSGNTIYF. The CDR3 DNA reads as TGCAGCGTTGAGAGCTCTGGAAACACCATATATTTT.

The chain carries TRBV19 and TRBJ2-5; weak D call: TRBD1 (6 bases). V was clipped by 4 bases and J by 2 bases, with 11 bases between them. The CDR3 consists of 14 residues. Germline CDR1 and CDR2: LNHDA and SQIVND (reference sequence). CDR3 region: CASSRNREQETQYF. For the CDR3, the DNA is TGTGCCAGTAGTAGGAACAGGGAACAAGAGACCCAGTACTTC.

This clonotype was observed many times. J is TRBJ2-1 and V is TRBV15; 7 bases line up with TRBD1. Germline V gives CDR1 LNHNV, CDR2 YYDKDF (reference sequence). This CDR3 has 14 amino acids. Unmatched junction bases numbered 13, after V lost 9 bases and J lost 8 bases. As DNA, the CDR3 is TGTGCCACGTCGCCGGACAGGCTGTGGGATGAGCAGTTCTTC. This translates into CATSPDRLWDEQFF.

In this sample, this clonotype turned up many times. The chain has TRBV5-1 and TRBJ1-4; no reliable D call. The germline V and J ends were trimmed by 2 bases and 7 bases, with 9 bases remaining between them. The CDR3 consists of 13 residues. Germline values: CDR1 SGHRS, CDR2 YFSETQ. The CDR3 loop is CASSLQLSEKLFF. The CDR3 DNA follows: TGCGCCAGCAGCTTACAGCTTTCTGAAAAACTGTTTTTT.

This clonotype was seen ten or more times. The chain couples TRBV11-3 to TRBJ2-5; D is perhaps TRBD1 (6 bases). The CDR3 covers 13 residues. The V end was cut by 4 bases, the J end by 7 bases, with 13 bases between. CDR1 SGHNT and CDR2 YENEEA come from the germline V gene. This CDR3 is CASSSTGIGTQYF. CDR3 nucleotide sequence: TGTGCCAGCAGCTCAACAGGGATTGGGACCCAGTACTTC.

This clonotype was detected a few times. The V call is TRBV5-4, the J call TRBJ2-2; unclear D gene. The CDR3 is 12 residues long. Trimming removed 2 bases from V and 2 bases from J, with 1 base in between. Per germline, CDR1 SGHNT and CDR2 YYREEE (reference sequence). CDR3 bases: TGTGCCAGCAGCTTAAACACCGGGGAGCTGTTTTTT. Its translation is CASSLNTGELFF.

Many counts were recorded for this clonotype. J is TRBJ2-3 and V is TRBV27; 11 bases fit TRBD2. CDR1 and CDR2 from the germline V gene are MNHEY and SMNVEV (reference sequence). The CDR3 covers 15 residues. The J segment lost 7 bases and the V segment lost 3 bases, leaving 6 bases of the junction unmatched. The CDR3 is CASSFTTSGRNTQYF. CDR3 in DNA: TGTGCCAGCAGTTTTACTACTAGCGGGAGAAATACGCAGTATTTT.

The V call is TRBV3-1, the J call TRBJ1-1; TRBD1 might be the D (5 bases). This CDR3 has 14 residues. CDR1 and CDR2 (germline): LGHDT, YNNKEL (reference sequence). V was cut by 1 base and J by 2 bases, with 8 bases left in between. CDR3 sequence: CASSQGTQNTEAFF. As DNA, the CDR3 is TGTGCCAGCAGCCAAGGGACACAAAACACTGAAGCTTTCTTT.

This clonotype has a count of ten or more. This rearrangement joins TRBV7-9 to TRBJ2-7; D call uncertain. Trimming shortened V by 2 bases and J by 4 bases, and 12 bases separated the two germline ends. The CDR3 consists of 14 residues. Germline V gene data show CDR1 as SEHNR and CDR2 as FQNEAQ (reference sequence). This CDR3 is CASSLSASEYEQYF. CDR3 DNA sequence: TGTGCCAGCAGCTTATCCGCGTCGGAGTACGAGCAGTACTTC.

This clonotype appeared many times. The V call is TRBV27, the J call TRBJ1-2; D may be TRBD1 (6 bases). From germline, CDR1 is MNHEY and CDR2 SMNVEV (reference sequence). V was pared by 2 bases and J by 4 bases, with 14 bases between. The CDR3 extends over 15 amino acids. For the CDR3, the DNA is TGTGCCAGCAGTTTAGGGGGCAGGGCCTCCTATGGCTACACCTTC. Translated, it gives CASSLGGRASYGYTF.

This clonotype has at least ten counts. CDR3 amino acids: CASSQEGRNYNEQFF. The CDR3 coding sequence is TGCGCCAGCAGCCAAGAGGGGCGAAACTACAATGAGCAGTTCTTC. The J gene is TRBJ2-1, the V gene TRBV4-1, with TRBD1 as a possible D gene (5 bases). Trimming shortened V by 0 bases and J by 3 bases, and 9 bases separated the two germline ends. The CDR3 has 15 residues. In germline, CDR1 is MGHRA, CDR2 YSYEKL.

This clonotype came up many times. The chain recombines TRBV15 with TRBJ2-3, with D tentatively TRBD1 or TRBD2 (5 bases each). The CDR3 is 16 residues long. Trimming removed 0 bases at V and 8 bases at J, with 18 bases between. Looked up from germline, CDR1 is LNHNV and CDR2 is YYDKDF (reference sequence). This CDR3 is CATSRDEWGPGRTQYF. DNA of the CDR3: TGTGCCACCAGCAGAGATGAGTGGGGACCGGGTCGTACGCAGTATTTT.

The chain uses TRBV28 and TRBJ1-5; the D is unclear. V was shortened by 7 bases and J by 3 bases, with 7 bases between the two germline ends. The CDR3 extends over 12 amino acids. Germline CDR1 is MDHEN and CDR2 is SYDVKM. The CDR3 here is CASNVANQPQHF. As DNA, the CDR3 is TGTGCCAGCAATGTGGCCAATCAGCCCCAGCATTTT.

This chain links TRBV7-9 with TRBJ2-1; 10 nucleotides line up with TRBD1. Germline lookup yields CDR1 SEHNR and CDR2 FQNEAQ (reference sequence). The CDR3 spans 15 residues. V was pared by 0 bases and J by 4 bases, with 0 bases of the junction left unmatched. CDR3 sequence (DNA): TGTGCCAGCAGCTTAGCGGGACAGGGGTACAATGAGCAGTTCTTC. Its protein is CASSLAGQGYNEQFF.